The 21 T cell receptor beta chains presented below share a single source sample, sequenced in a study of blood T cell repertoires in COVID-19. Measured with immunoSEQ multiplex PCR; TCRdb has only the in-frame clones, and not every one. Among about 75,000 clones listed, 85% to 90% were seen once. Sequenced: peripheral blood. These receptors were taken from a human donor in a cohort sampled during active COVID-19.

The chain employs TRBV27 and TRBJ2-7, with 10 bases matching TRBD2. The CDR3 runs 17 residues. V shed 5 bases and J 3 bases; nucleotides not matched to a gene: 13. CDR1 and CDR2 from the germline V gene are MNHEY and SMNVEV (reference sequence). For the CDR3, the DNA is TGTGCCAGCAGTAAACAAGGAGTCGGGACTAGCGACTACGAGCAGTACTTC. Its translation is CASSKQGVGTSDYEQYF.

This chain links TRBV7-2 with TRBJ2-5; tentatively, D is TRBD1 (5 bases). CDR3 length equals 14 residues. CDR1 SGHTA and CDR2 FQGNSA come from the germline V gene. Trimming took off 0 bases at V and 4 bases at J, with 9 bases between the two ends. The CDR3 reads CASSLAAGLETQYF. The CDR3 nucleotides read TGTGCCAGCAGCTTAGCGGCAGGGCTAGAGACCCAGTACTTC.

This sequence joins TRBV2 and TRBJ2-5; TRBD1 aligns across 7 bases. Germline V gene sequence: CDR1 SNHLY, CDR2 FYNNEI. The CDR3 spans 14 residues. The V and J ends lost 5 bases and 5 bases, in that order; junction bases with no gene match: 8. DNA for the CDR3: TGTGCCAGCAGTTTAAGACAGGGCAGGGAGACCCAGTACTTC. Translating gives CASSLRQGRETQYF. Full variable domain (missing parts from reference TRBV2 and TRBJ2-5): EPEVTQTPSHQVTQMGQEVILRCVPISNHLYFYWYRQILGQKVEFLVSFYNNEISEKSEIFDDQFSVERPDGSNFTLKIRSTKLEDSAMYFCASSLRQGRETQYFGPGTRLLVL.

This sequence joins TRBV5-1 and TRBJ1-4; D may be TRBD1 (5 bases). Germline loops: CDR1 SGHRS, CDR2 YFSETQ. CDR3 length: 15 residues. The ends were cut back, 7 bases at V and 0 bases at J, with 13 bases in the middle. The CDR3 is CASCRGGATNEKLFF. The CDR3 nucleotides read TGCGCCAGCTGCCGAGGAGGGGCAACTAATGAAAAACTGTTTTTT.

The chain links TRBV6-2 or TRBV6-3 to TRBJ2-7; 9 bases fit TRBD2. This CDR3 spans 18 amino acids. Germline values: CDR1 MNHEY, CDR2 SVGEGT. V was clipped by 2 bases and J by 2 bases; unmatched bases: 13. The CDR3: CASSYPTTRGGDPYEQYF. In DNA form, the CDR3 reads TGTGCCAGCAGTTACCCAACGACTCGCGGGGGGGACCCCTACGAGCAGTACTTC.

The genes are TRBV13 and TRBJ2-1, with 10 bases aligning to TRBD2. The germline CDR1 and CDR2 sequences are PRHDT and FYEKMQ (reference sequence). V was pared by 5 bases and J by 10 bases, with 14 bases of the junction left unmatched. The CDR3 length is 16 residues. This CDR3 is CASSLRAAGGQNEQFF. The DNA of the CDR3 is TGTGCCAGCAGCCTCCGGGCAGCGGGGGGGCAGAACGAGCAGTTCTTC. The whole variable domain, remainder taken from reference TRBV13 and TRBJ2-1, is AAGVIQSPRHLIKEKRETATLKCYPIPRHDTVYWYQQGPGQDPQFLISFYEKMQSDKGSIPDRFSAQQFSDYHSELNMSSLELGDSALYFCASSLRAAGGQNEQFFGPGTRLTVL.

This sequence joins TRBV28 and TRBJ2-5, with TRBD2 matching over 12 bases. The germline V gene encodes CDR1 MDHEN and CDR2 SYDVKM. With V trimmed by 5 bases and J by 2 bases, 9 bases remained unmatched. There are 17 residues in the CDR3. Here the CDR3 DNA reads TGTGCCAGCAGTCCCGGGCTACTAGCGGGAGGACAAGAGACCCAGTACTTC. Translation gives CASSPGLLAGGQETQYF.

This sequence joins TRBV10-3 and TRBJ2-7, with TRBD2 identical over 8 bases. Germline V gene sequence: CDR1 ENHRY, CDR2 SYGVKD. This CDR3 region has 14 residues. The junction had 7 bases not matched to a gene; V was cut back by 6 bases and J by 3 bases. The CDR3 spells CAIRGAGVFYEQYF. Written as DNA, the CDR3 is TGTGCCATCAGGGGAGCGGGAGTGTTCTACGAGCAGTACTTC.

The gene calls are TRBV19 and TRBJ2-2; D remains ambiguous. This CDR3 contains 14 residues. Per the germline V gene, CDR1 is LNHDA and CDR2 is SQIVND (reference sequence). Trimming removed 7 bases at V and 3 bases at J, with 12 bases between. CDR3 in DNA: TGTGCCAGTAAAACTACGCTATACACCGGGGAGCTGTTTTTT. Translation gives CASKTTLYTGELFF.

This clone was observed a few times. The chain joins TRBV28 to TRBJ2-2; perhaps TRBD2 as D (5 bases). The V end was cut by 8 bases, the J end by 5 bases, with 21 bases between. Germline assignment: CDR1 MDHEN and CDR2 SYDVKM. This CDR3 region has 16 residues. The DNA of the CDR3 is TGTGCCAGCGGTCGGACGGGCCTCAGGAGGACCGGGGAGCTGTTTTTT. This gives the protein CASGRTGLRRTGELFF. The full variable domain, rest sourced from reference TRBV28 and TRBJ2-2, is DVKVTQSSRYLVKRTGEKVFLECVQDMDHENMFWYRQDPGLGLRLIYFSYDVKMKEKGDIPEGYSVSREKKERFSLILESASTNQTSMYLCASGRTGLRRTGELFFGEGSRLTVL.

The chain carries TRBV19 and TRBJ2-5, with TRBD1 identical over 11 bases. The germline V gene encodes CDR1 LNHDA and CDR2 SQIVND (reference sequence). The CDR3 length is 17 residues. The trim removed 0 bases at V and 2 bases at J, leaving 5 bases unmatched. The CDR3 DNA reads as TGTGCCAGTAGTATAGACCACGGGACAGGGGGGCAAGAGACCCAGTACTTC. As protein: CASSIDHGTGGQETQYF.

The rearrangement links TRBV19 to TRBJ2-5, with TRBD2 identical over 10 bases. The CDR3 extends over 13 amino acids. The V gene's germline CDR1 is LNHDA and CDR2 SQIVND (reference sequence). Unmatched junction bases numbered 2, after V lost 5 bases and J lost 5 bases. CDR3 in amino acids: CASSPTSGETQYF. In DNA form, the CDR3 reads TGTGCCAGTAGTCCGACTAGCGGGGAGACCCAGTACTTC.

The CDR3 loop is CASSARTSGSYNEQFF. Here the CDR3 DNA reads TGTGCCAGCAGTGCCCGGACTAGCGGGTCTTACAATGAGCAGTTCTTC. The rearrangement joins TRBV28 to TRBJ2-1, with 11 bases fitting TRBD2. Germline CDR1 reads MDHEN; CDR2 reads SYDVKM. The trim removed 5 bases at V and 4 bases at J, leaving 7 bases unmatched. The CDR3 extends over 16 amino acids.

This rearrangement joins TRBV11-3 to TRBJ1-1; no clear D. The CDR3 has 13 residues. Trimming cost V 0 bases and J 2 bases, with 4 bases left between them. Germline loops: CDR1 SGHNT, CDR2 YENEEA. The CDR3 reads CASSLDHNTEAFF. CDR3 bases: TGTGCCAGCAGCTTAGACCATAACACTGAAGCTTTCTTT.

The chain links TRBV5-4 to TRBJ2-1; 8 bases align to TRBD2. V gave up 7 bases and J gave up 1 base; unmatched junction bases: 7. CDR3 length equals 15 residues. Germline V gene lookup returns CDR1 SGHNT and CDR2 YYREEE (reference sequence). As DNA, the CDR3 is TGTGCCAGCTGTCCCGGGGGGGCATCCTACAATGAGCAGTTCTTC. Encoded protein: CASCPGGASYNEQFF.

V gene TRBV28 combines with J gene TRBJ2-3; TRBD2 might be the D (6 bases). The germline gives CDR1 MDHEN, CDR2 SYDVKM. The V gene lost 2 bases and the J gene lost 1 base, with 10 bases spanning the gap. The CDR3 consists of 15 residues. In DNA form, the CDR3 reads TGTGCCAGCAGTTTAGCGGGGACCGGCACAGATACGCAGTATTTT. This encodes CASSLAGTGTDTQYF.

CDR3 in amino acids: CASSPSGGRVDTQYF. CDR3 in DNA: TGTGCCAGCAGCCCTAGCGGAGGGAGGGTAGATACGCAGTATTTT. The chain joins TRBV7-2 to TRBJ2-3, with 7 bases that match TRBD2. V dropped 5 bases and J dropped 5; count of bases not matched to a gene: 10. The length of the CDR3 is 15 residues. Looked up from germline, CDR1 is SGHTA and CDR2 is FQGNSA.

The chain is built from TRBV10-3 and TRBJ2-1, with 10 bases identical to TRBD1. V dropped 4 bases and J dropped 8; count of bases not matched to a gene: 5. Germline CDR1 is ENHRY and CDR2 is SYGVKD. CDR3 length: 14 residues. The CDR3, as DNA: TGTGCCATCAGTGCGACAGGGGGCGGCGATGAGCAGTTCTTC. This codes for CAISATGGGDEQFF.

The chain is built from TRBV19 and TRBJ1-2; TRBD1 might be the D (6 bases). The length of the CDR3 is 15 residues. Germline CDR1 reads LNHDA; CDR2 reads SQIVND (reference sequence). The V end lost 4 bases, the J end lost 3 bases, and 15 bases lay between the germline ends. The CDR3, as DNA: TGTGCCAGTAGTACTCGTTTGGGGGCGGACTATGGCTACACCTTC. Amino acids: CASSTRLGADYGYTF.

The chain links TRBV2 to TRBJ2-1, with 8 nucleotides matching TRBD2. Germline V gene data show CDR1 as SNHLY and CDR2 as FYNNEI. Trimming took 6 bases from V and 3 from J; bases not matched to a gene: 7. This CDR3 spans 15 amino acids. CDR3 nucleotide sequence: TGTGCCAGCAGCCCTCCGGGACTAGGCTACAATGAGCAGTTCTTC. Its translation is CASSPPGLGYNEQFF.

This clone was seen once. This chain connects TRBV19 to TRBJ1-1; perhaps TRBD1 as D (6 bases). CDR1 is LNHDA, CDR2 SQIVND, per germline (reference sequence). This CDR3 has 15 amino acids. The V and J ends lost 8 bases and 1 base respectively, with 17 bases between them. The CDR3 DNA reads TGTGCCAGTTACCCTGACAGGTTGAGGAACACTGAAGCTTTCTTT. Translation gives CASYPDRLRNTEAFF.